The 17 T cell receptor beta chains listed next were all sequenced from one sample in a study of neoadjuvant nivolumab and ipilimumab in lung cancer. Clones were sequenced by immunoSEQ multiplex PCR, and TCRdb holds only the in-frame ones, with some missing. The data show fewer than 35,000 clones, approximately 80% seen once. The input for sequencing was peripheral blood, taken before neoadjuvant nivolumab, alone or with ipilimumab. These TCRs come from an adult with non-small cell lung cancer.

The chain links TRBV13 to TRBJ2-1; unclear D gene. There are 11 residues in the CDR3. Germline V gene data show CDR1 as PRHDT and CDR2 as FYEKMQ (reference sequence). Deletions cut 8 bases from V and 8 bases from J, with 10 bases between. This CDR3 reads CASSRWDEQFF. As DNA, the CDR3 is TGTGCCAGCTCGCGGTGGGATGAGCAGTTCTTC. Supplemented by reference TRBV13 and TRBJ2-1, the full variable domain reads AAGVIQSPRHLIKEKRETATLKCYPIPRHDTVYWYQQGPGQDPQFLISFYEKMQSDKGSIPDRFSAQQFSDYHSELNMSSLELGDSALYFCASSRWDEQFFGPGTRLTVL.

This clone was detected a few times. The V call is TRBV6-1, the J call TRBJ1-1, with a tentative D call TRBD1 (6 bases). The CDR3 contains 13 residues. Per germline, CDR1 MNHNS and CDR2 SASEGT. The ends were cut back, 5 bases at V and 5 bases at J, with 12 bases in the middle. The CDR3 sequence: CASSLRGRTEAFF. The CDR3 bases are TGTGCCAGCAGTCTCAGGGGTCGTACTGAAGCTTTCTTT.

In this sample, this clone turned up a few times. The chain carries TRBV5-1 and TRBJ1-2; D unclear. CDR1 and CDR2 (germline): SGHRS, YFSETQ. The CDR3 runs to 13 residues. Trimming pared 4 bases from V and 8 bases from J, leaving 15 bases between. This CDR3 is CASSVSTGNGYTF. The CDR3 DNA reads TGCGCCAGCAGCGTCTCAACGGGGAACGGCTACACCTTC.

The V call is TRBV2, the J call TRBJ2-5; tentatively, D is TRBD1 (5 bases). Per the germline V gene, CDR1 is SNHLY and CDR2 is FYNNEI. V was pared by 3 bases and J by 6 bases, with 11 bases between. This CDR3 region has 13 residues. CDR3 DNA sequence: TGTGCCAGCAGTGATCAGGGTAGGAAGACCCAGTACTTC. It encodes CASSDQGRKTQYF.

V usage is TRBV5-5 and J usage is TRBJ2-5; 9 nucleotides line up with TRBD1. Germline loops: CDR1 SGHKS, CDR2 YYEKEE (reference sequence). The CDR3 is made up of 15 amino acids. The V and J ends lost 4 bases and 4 bases, in that order; junction bases with no gene match: 8. CDR3 sequence: CASSNRGQGRETQYF. The CDR3, as DNA: TGTGCCAGCAGCAATCGAGGACAGGGGCGAGAGACCCAGTACTTC.

By proportion, this clone is medium-sized. The chain combines TRBV5-5 with TRBJ1-6; maybe TRBD1 (6 bases). The CDR3 has 15 amino acids. Deletions cut 3 bases from V and 7 bases from J, with 14 bases between. CDR1 is SGHKS, CDR2 YYEKEE, per germline (reference sequence). The CDR3 spells CASSSRTVGNSPLHF. For the CDR3, the DNA is TGTGCCAGCAGCTCCAGGACAGTAGGGAATTCACCCCTCCACTTT.

The chain links TRBV5-5 to TRBJ1-4; no firm D call. Germline CDR1 SGHKS, CDR2 YYEKEE (reference sequence). This CDR3 contains 15 residues. Trimming took 0 bases from V and 3 from J, leaving 9 bases between them. CDR3 DNA: TGTGCCAGCAGCTTGGACAAGGGCTCTAATGAAAAACTGTTTTTT. As protein: CASSLDKGSNEKLFF.

This clone was seen a single time. The rearrangement joins TRBV7-2 to TRBJ2-1; D is possibly TRBD2 (5 bases). The CDR3 spans 15 residues. The V end was cut by 2 bases, the J end by 0 bases, with 8 bases between. Germline CDR1 reads SGHTA; CDR2 reads FQGNSA. CDR3 in amino acids: CASSLSRGSYNEQFF. CDR3 DNA: TGTGCCAGCAGCTTAAGTCGGGGCTCCTACAATGAGCAGTTCTTC.

The V and J genes are TRBV7-2 and TRBJ2-3, with TRBD2 matching over 11 bases. There are 18 residues in the CDR3. Germline loops: CDR1 SGHTA, CDR2 FQGNSA. The ends lost 0 bases at V and 4 bases at J; junction bases unmatched: 9. This chain's CDR3 is CASSLAGQLAGGSDTQYF. The CDR3 nucleotides are TGTGCCAGCAGCTTAGCGGGACAGCTAGCGGGGGGATCAGATACGCAGTATTTT.

The genes are TRBV2 and TRBJ2-3, with 9 positions matching TRBD1. The germline gives CDR1 SNHLY, CDR2 FYNNEI. V gave up 5 bases and J gave up 3 bases; unmatched junction bases: 9. This CDR3 comprises 16 residues. DNA for the CDR3: TGTGCCAGCAGTTCCCCACCGGGACAGGGAACAGATACGCAGTATTTT. It specifies CASSSPPGQGTDTQYF.

Only one count was recorded for this clone. The V call is TRBV7-9, the J call TRBJ1-1; D is unresolved. V dropped 2 bases and J dropped 2 bases, with 6 bases sitting between them. The CDR3 is 13 amino acids. Germline CDR1 SEHNR, CDR2 FQNEAQ (reference sequence). CDR3 residues: CASSLLGNTEAFF. Here the CDR3 DNA reads TGTGCCAGCAGCTTATTGGGTAACACTGAAGCTTTCTTT.

The genes are TRBV2 and TRBJ2-2; D might be TRBD2 (6 bases). V was trimmed by 4 bases and J by 3 bases, leaving 9 bases between them. Germline CDR1 SNHLY, CDR2 FYNNEI. This CDR3 contains 14 residues. The CDR3 here is CASSGGEYTGELFF. The CDR3 DNA reads as TGTGCCAGCAGTGGGGGGGAGTACACCGGGGAGCTGTTTTTT.

The V call is TRBV4-2, the J call TRBJ1-2, with a weak D call TRBD1 (5 bases). The V gene's germline CDR1 is LGHNA and CDR2 YNFKEQ. The CDR3 extends over 14 amino acids. V dropped 0 bases and J dropped 7 bases, with 12 bases sitting between them. The CDR3 is CASSQERGGTGYTF. The CDR3 DNA follows: TGTGCCAGCAGCCAAGAGAGAGGAGGGACTGGCTACACCTTC.

The chain uses TRBV6-4 and TRBJ2-3; TRBD2 matches at 7 bases. Germline trimming cut 4 bases from V and 4 bases from J; bases unmatched to any gene: 8. The CDR3 runs to 15 residues. Germline V gene data show CDR1 as MRHNA and CDR2 as SNTAGT. CDR3: CASSVGSGFSDTQYF. CDR3 sequence (DNA): TGTGCCAGCAGTGTGGGTAGCGGGTTCTCAGATACGCAGTATTTT.

The chain uses TRBV7-3 and TRBJ2-3; 9 bases are shared with TRBD1. V lost 5 bases and J lost 2; bases outside the gene matches: 5. CDR3 length equals 15 residues. The germline V gene encodes CDR1 SGHTA and CDR2 FQGTGA. In DNA form, the CDR3 reads TGTGCCAGCAGCCTCGACAGGGGGATCACAGATACGCAGTATTTT. Protein: CASSLDRGITDTQYF.

V and J are TRBV28 and TRBJ2-7, with a tentative D call TRBD1 (5 bases). The V gene lost 6 bases and the J gene lost 2 bases, with 17 bases spanning the gap. The CDR3 consists of 15 residues. CDR1 and CDR2 from the germline V gene are MDHEN and SYDVKM. This CDR3 is CASSPSWGHTYEQYF. DNA for the CDR3: TGTGCCAGCAGCCCCTCTTGGGGCCACACCTACGAGCAGTACTTC.

The J gene is TRBJ2-3, the V gene TRBV28, with D tentatively TRBD2 (6 bases). V was shortened by 5 bases and J by 5 bases, with 11 bases between the two germline ends. CDR3 length equals 13 residues. From germline, CDR1 is MDHEN and CDR2 SYDVKM. The CDR3 nucleotides read TGTGCCAGCAGTACCCACGGGAGAGATACGCAGTATTTT. Amino acids: CASSTHGRDTQYF.